This T cell receptor (beta chain) emerged from a study of blood T cells in healthy people across ages. Study-wide results and caveats: Among T cells, TCR beta diversity per million cells dropped roughly linearly as age rose.

This clonotype was seen a handful of times. Its antigen is undetermined. This may arise from a read error, as a much more abundant clone is one base away. Here the CDR3 omits its conserved ending phenylalanine or tryptophan, so a read error is the likely source. Each sample used at least 6 million PBMCs. The authors ran a second PCR of 7 to 11 cycles using a sample-barcoded 5' primer and a J-beta primer mix. Per sample, CDR3-containing paired-end reads numbered at least 2.5 million. TCRdb used MiXCR to reprocess the 5' RACE reads, holding one entry per CDR3 protein. The sample records more than 450,000 distinct CDR3 sequences, about 26% being singletons. The CDR3 consists of 13 residues. The V gene lost 6 bases and the J gene lost 5 bases, with 13 bases spanning the gap. Germline lookup yields CDR1 DFQATT and CDR2 SNEGSKA (reference sequence). This sample also belongs to another study, concerning T cells of mothers and their children. From that second work: Barcodes for each sample and 2-4 random nucleotides were added by the M1S primer used in the second PCR.

Sequenced sample: blood. The V and J genes are TRBV20-1 and TRBJ1-4; the D gene is possibly TRBD1 (6 bases). The TCR sequence derives from a boy between 2 and 10 years old in good health. The CDR3, as DNA: TGCAGTGCAGCGGACAGATTCAATGAAAAACTGTTTTCT. The encoded protein is CSAADRFNEKLFS.